The sequence of this T cell receptor (beta chain) was determined in a study of T cell responses to AZD1222 COVID-19 vaccine. Findings and limits, study-wide: As reported, nearly half of all spike-specific TCRs target variant regions that are unmutated. Once two AZD1222 doses were given, Spike-specific TCR breadth and depth went up. Clonal diversity was possibly underestimated, and the donors were mostly white British, with more females.

Profiling relied on immunoSEQ multiplex PCR, and the TCRdb table lists in-frame clones only, not all of them. The sample lists roughly 120,000 clones, under 90% seen once, with more than 6.5% in the top ten. The V end was cut by 2 bases, the J end by 8 bases, with 15 bases between. Looked up from germline, CDR1 is LGHDT and CDR2 is YNNKEL (reference sequence). The CDR3 has 15 amino acids. Of note for this clone: Its antigen is undetermined.

Sample: peripheral blood, taken on day 0 of AZD1222 vaccination. V gene TRBV3-1 (or the pseudogene TRBV3-2) combines with J gene TRBJ1-4; D not certain. The sequence derives from an adult in good health. The CDR3 DNA reads as TGTGCCAGCAGCCAATCCTGGGCGCCCTCGGAAAAACTGTTTTTT. It encodes CASSQSWAPSEKLFF.